The 32 T cell receptor beta chains given below trace back to one sample, sequenced in a study of Tregs in tolerant kidney transplant recipients. Recipients received nonmyeloablative bone marrow transplants from related graft donors, with transient mixed chimerism. Here immunoSEQ multiplex PCR was the method, and the copy in TCRdb shows in-frame clones only, minus some. The sample table sets out 6,200 or so clones. The specimen comprised CD4+ T cells from blood (PBMCs), sampled 6 months after the transplant. These TCRs come from a human patient who received a combined kidney and bone marrow transplant. Some of the T cells may derive from the graft donor.

As for this clone: The read ends 3 residues early relative to the CDR3; the germline J gene fills the gap. The chain links TRBV7-8 to TRBJ2-5; 12 positions match TRBD2. Germline values: CDR1 SGHVS, CDR2 FQNEAQ. After removal of 1 base from V and 3 bases from J, the junction contained 3 bases not matched to a gene. The CDR3 has 16 residues. CDR3 DNA (partial): TGTGCCAGCAGCTTAGGGGCTAGCGGGAGGGAAGAGACC. Translated: CASSLGASGREET. In full, the CDR3 is CASSLGASGREETQYF.

Regarding this clone: The germline gene is not matched at one end of the junction; a read error may be the cause. The CDR3 loop is CASSQSPGQSDGYTF. The part of the CDR3 DNA that was read is TGCGCCAGCAGCCAATCCCCGGGACAGTCGGATGGC. This chain links TRBV4-2 with TRBJ1-2; 7 nucleotides align to TRBD1. The missing CDR3 end, 3 residues past where the read stops, is filled in from the germline J gene. The CDR3 covers 15 residues. Germline V gives CDR1 LGHNA, CDR2 YNFKEQ.

CDR3 DNA (partial): TGTGCCAGCAGTTTCGGACCAGGGAGCCGCGAA. Its translation is CASSFGPGSRE. The complete CDR3 protein is CASSFGPGSREAFF. V usage is TRBV27 and J usage is TRBJ1-1, with a possible D match to TRBD1 (5 bases). The CDR3 is cut off 3 residues early in the read; its end comes from the germline J gene. The CDR3 has 14 amino acids. Germline CDR1 is MNHEY and CDR2 is SMNVEV (reference sequence).

Details on this clone: The read finishes 3 residues shy of the CDR3 end, and the germline J gene is used to complete it. The genes are TRBV10-2 and TRBJ2-1, with 7 bases identical to TRBD1. The V gene end was trimmed by 9 bases and the J gene end by 2 bases; junction bases not matched to a gene: 4. This CDR3 region has 13 residues. The germline V gene has CDR1 WSHSY and CDR2 SAAADI. The part of the CDR3 DNA that was read is TGCGCCAGTGCCGGGACAGCCTACAATGAG. As protein: CASAGTAYNE. The full CDR3 reads CASAGTAYNEQFF.

Regarding this clone: The DNA ends 3 residues before the CDR3 does, and the rest of the CDR3 is filled in from the germline J gene. The genes are TRBV4-2 and TRBJ1-5; no reliable D call. This CDR3 contains 13 residues. Between the trimmed V and J ends, which lost 0 bases and 6 bases, there was a span of 6 bases. Germline V lookup: CDR1 LGHNA, CDR2 YNFKEQ. CDR3 DNA (partial): TGTGCCAGCAGCCAAGATGAGGGTCAGCCC. Translated, it gives CASSQDEGQP. The whole CDR3 sequence reads CASSQDEGQPQHF.

As for this clone: The CDR3 extends 3 residues past the end of the read, so its final part is completed from the germline J gene. The rearrangement links TRBV28 to TRBJ2-5; TRBD2 matches 13 bases. The V and J ends lost 2 bases and 6 bases, in that order; junction bases with no gene match: 3. The CDR3 has 15 residues. Per the germline V gene, CDR1 is MDHEN and CDR2 is SYDVKM. The part of the CDR3 DNA that was read is TGTGCCAGCAGTTTAGGACTAGCGGGAGTTCAGACC. Its protein is CASSLGLAGVQT. The complete CDR3 protein is CASSLGLAGVQTQYF.

CDR3 in amino acids: CASSLGGSGSETQYF. The sequenced CDR3 bases are TGTGCCAGCAGTCTGGGAGGTAGCGGGAGTGAGACC. The chain uses TRBV12-3 or TRBV12-4 and TRBJ2-5; 9 bases fit TRBD2. The observed sequence ends 3 residues before the CDR3 terminus, with the missing tail filled in from the germline J gene. The CDR3 extends over 15 amino acids. V dropped 5 bases and J dropped 5; count of bases not matched to a gene: 9.

Worth noting for this clone: The read is 3 residues too short to cover the CDR3 end, so that end is filled in from the germline J gene. This chain joins TRBV2 and TRBJ2-1; 10 nucleotides line up with TRBD2. Germline CDR1 SNHLY, CDR2 FYNNEI. There are 15 residues in the CDR3. V lost 1 base, J lost 4 bases, and 1 base stayed unmatched. CDR3 residues: CASSEGTSGYNEQFF. CDR3 DNA, as far as it was read: TGTGCCAGCAGTGAAGGGACTAGCGGTTACAATGAG.

Incomplete CDR3 DNA: TGCAGTGCTAGACCCGCGGGAGGTATCCAAGAGACC. It codes for CSARPAGGIQET. The whole CDR3 sequence reads CSARPAGGIQETQYF. This chain connects TRBV20-1 to TRBJ2-5, with TRBD2 identical over 8 bases. The read terminates 3 residues ahead of where the CDR3 ends, so the germline J gene completes it. CDR3 length: 15 residues. The V and J ends lost 2 bases and 1 base, in that order; junction bases with no gene match: 6. Germline V gives CDR1 DFQATT, CDR2 SNEGSKA (reference sequence).

The CDR3 reads CSASMAASASEKLFF. The CDR3 DNA, read in part, is TGCAGTGCTAGTATGGCGGCGAGCGCGAGTGAAAAA. J is TRBJ1-4 and V is TRBV20-1; D call uncertain. The read ends 3 residues early relative to the CDR3; the germline J gene fills the gap. Germline V lookup: CDR1 DFQATT, CDR2 SNEGSKA (reference sequence). V lost 3 bases to trimming and J lost 7 bases, with 18 bases between them. This CDR3 is built from 15 residues.

This clone is medium-sized by frequency. From the germline J gene comes the end of the CDR3, since the read stops 3 residues before it. This chain uses TRBV19 with TRBJ1-4; perhaps TRBD1 as D (5 bases). The V end was cut by 5 bases, the J end by 0 bases, with 10 bases between. The CDR3 extends over 15 amino acids. The germline CDR1 and CDR2 sequences are LNHDA and SQIVND (reference sequence). CDR3 sequence reads: CASSLTDTTNEKLFF. CDR3 DNA (partial): TGTGCCAGTAGTCTGACGGACACAACTAATGAAAAA. The full variable domain, rest sourced from reference TRBV19 and TRBJ1-4, is DGGITQSPKYLFRKEGQNVTLSCEQNLNHDAMYWYRQDPGQGLRLIYYSQIVNDFQKGDIAEGYSVSREKKESFPLTVTSAQKNPTAFYLCASSLTDTTNEKLFFGSGTQLSVL.

For this clone: The read ends 3 residues shy of where the CDR3 ends; the end is completed using the germline J gene. V gene TRBV19 combines with J gene TRBJ1-2; perhaps TRBD1 as D (5 bases). There are 13 residues in the CDR3. Germline CDR1 is LNHDA and CDR2 is SQIVND (reference sequence). CDR3 sequence reads: CASSIGKQAGYTF. CDR3 DNA, as far as it was read: TGTGCCAGTAGTATAGGGAAACAGGCCGGC.

Points on this clone: The missing CDR3 end, 3 residues past where the read stops, is filled in from the germline J gene. The chain joins TRBV6-2 or TRBV6-3 to TRBJ1-5; D is unresolved. CDR1 is MNHEY and CDR2 is SVGEGT in the germline V gene. The CDR3 runs 13 residues. CDR3 loop: CASSPGTGIPQHF. CDR3 DNA, as far as it was read: TGTGCCAGCAGTCCCGGCACGGGTATTCCC.

Concerning this clone: The sequenced fragment ends 3 residues before the CDR3 boundary, so the rest is inferred from the germline J gene. V is TRBV7-9 and J is TRBJ1-2; TRBD1 might be the D (6 bases). CDR3 length equals 15 residues. Germline lookup yields CDR1 SEHNR and CDR2 FQNEAQ (reference sequence). Trimming shortened V by 5 bases and J by 0 bases, and 13 bases separated the two germline ends. Incomplete CDR3 DNA: TGTGCCAGCAGCACCCACAGGGATACTAACTATGGC. This encodes CASSTHRDTNYG. Given in full, the CDR3 is CASSTHRDTNYGYTF.

In terms of frequency, this clone is medium-sized. The read ends 3 residues early relative to the CDR3; the germline J gene fills the gap. The chain uses TRBV30 and TRBJ2-5; no clear D gene. The CDR3 totals 15 residues. Deletions cut 2 bases from V and 5 bases from J, with 18 bases between. Germline values: CDR1 GTSNPN, CDR2 SVGIG (reference sequence). CDR3 DNA, as far as it was read: TGTGCCTGGAGTCCCCCGGGTCTTTTTGGGGAGACC. Amino acid sequence: CAWSPPGLFGET. The entire CDR3 is CAWSPPGLFGETQYF.

As regards this clone: Read coverage stops 3 residues before the CDR3 terminus; the germline J gene supplies the remainder. This sequence joins TRBV19 and TRBJ2-7; 7 bases are shared with TRBD1. CDR1 and CDR2 from the germline V gene are LNHDA and SQIVND (reference sequence). J gave up 0 bases and V 4 bases, and 6 bases lay outside the gene matches. The CDR3 runs to 15 residues. The CDR3: CASSNRGLSSYEQYF. CDR3 DNA (partial): TGTGCCAGTAGTAACAGGGGCCTTAGCTCCTACGAG. Combining the CDR3 with reference TRBV19 and TRBJ2-7 gives the whole variable domain DGGITQSPKYLFRKEGQNVTLSCEQNLNHDAMYWYRQDPGQGLRLIYYSQIVNDFQKGDIAEGYSVSREKKESFPLTVTSAQKNPTAFYLCASSNRGLSSYEQYFGPGTRLTVT.

Concerning this clone itself: The CDR3 is cut off 3 residues early in the read; its end comes from the germline J gene. The rearrangement links TRBV14 to TRBJ2-3; no reliable D call. Germline-derived CDR1 and CDR2 are SGHDN and FVKESK. The CDR3 contains 14 residues. CDR3 sequence: CASSQDIRLVAQYF. Incomplete CDR3 DNA: TGTGCCAGCAGCCAAGATATACGGCTAGTGGCG.

CDR3 sequence: CASSITSTTYEQYF. The CDR3 bases that were read are TGTGCCAGTAGTATTACTTCTACCACCTACGAG. V is TRBV19 and J is TRBJ2-7; unclear D gene. The DNA ends 3 residues before the CDR3 does, and the rest of the CDR3 is filled in from the germline J gene. Germline V gene sequence: CDR1 LNHDA, CDR2 SQIVND (reference sequence). The CDR3 is 14 residues long. V was trimmed by 3 bases and J by 2 bases, leaving 11 bases between them.

As to this clone: The CDR3 end is not reached by the read, which stops 3 residues before it; the germline J gene fills it in. This sequence joins TRBV20-1 and TRBJ1-5, with D perhaps TRBD1 (6 bases). The CDR3 sequence is 13 residues long. Trimming removed 3 bases at V and 7 bases at J, with 13 bases between. Germline V gives CDR1 DFQATT, CDR2 SNEGSKA (reference sequence). CDR3 DNA, as far as it was read: TGCAGTGCTAGTCAACAGGGAGGACAGCCC. Its protein product is CSASQQGGQP. The full CDR3 is CSASQQGGQPQHF.

A word on this clone: Read coverage stops 3 residues before the CDR3 terminus; the germline J gene supplies the remainder. This chain uses TRBV11-1 with TRBJ1-1, with TRBD1 matching over 8 bases. CDR3 size: 14 residues. Germline values: CDR1 SGHAT, CDR2 FQDESV (reference sequence). Unmatched junction bases numbered 4, after V lost 3 bases and J lost 4 bases. The CDR3: CASSFGQGGTEAFF. CDR3 bases read: TGTGCCAGCAGCTTTGGACAGGGAGGCACTGAA. The full variable domain, its missing parts supplied by reference TRBV11-1 and TRBJ1-1, is EAEVAQSPRYKITEKSQAVAFWCDPISGHATLYWYRQILGQGPELLVQFQDESVVDDSQLPKDRFSAERLKGVDSTLKIQPAELGDSAMYLCASSFGQGGTEAFFGQGTRLTVV.

Note on this clone: The read finishes 3 residues shy of the CDR3 end, and the germline J gene is used to complete it. V usage is TRBV19 and J usage is TRBJ2-1; a possible D gene is TRBD2 (5 bases). The length of the CDR3 is 16 residues. Germline CDR1 LNHDA, CDR2 SQIVND (reference sequence). Trimming pared 2 bases from V and 0 bases from J, leaving 11 bases between. The chain's CDR3 is CASSISAGLSYNEQFF. CDR3 DNA, as far as it was read: TGTGCCAGTAGTATATCGGCAGGACTCTCCTACAATGAG. The full variable domain, in which reference TRBV19 and TRBJ2-1 provide the parts outside the CDR3, is DGGITQSPKYLFRKEGQNVTLSCEQNLNHDAMYWYRQDPGQGLRLIYYSQIVNDFQKGDIAEGYSVSREKKESFPLTVTSAQKNPTAFYLCASSISAGLSYNEQFFGPGTRLTVL.

In regard to this clone: The read finishes 3 residues shy of the CDR3 end, and the germline J gene is used to complete it. V usage is TRBV4-2 and J usage is TRBJ1-2; D is perhaps TRBD1 (5 bases). CDR1 is LGHNA, CDR2 YNFKEQ, per germline. CDR3 size: 14 residues. Trimming stripped 1 base from V and 6 bases from J, with 12 bases between. The sequenced CDR3 bases are TGTGCCAGCAGCCAAGGAGGCAGGGAGGATGGC. Translated, it gives CASSQGGREDG. The entire CDR3 is CASSQGGREDGYTF.

On this clone: The read finishes 3 residues shy of the CDR3 end, and the germline J gene is used to complete it. V is TRBV7-2 and J is TRBJ2-3, with TRBD2 as a possible D gene (6 bases). Deletions cut 2 bases from V and 2 bases from J, with 11 bases between. Germline lookup yields CDR1 SGHTA and CDR2 FQGNSA. This CDR3 has 15 amino acids. The sequenced CDR3 bases are TGTGCCAGCAGCTTAAAGGCGGGATACACAGATACG. Translation: CASSLKAGYTDT. The full CDR3 sequence reads CASSLKAGYTDTQYF.

In the case of this clone: The sequence runs out 3 residues before the end of the CDR3; the remainder is reconstructed from the germline J gene. J is TRBJ1-1 and V is TRBV29-1, with 7 bases lining up with TRBD1. CDR3 size: 13 residues. Per germline, CDR1 SQVTM and CDR2 ANQGSEA. The J segment lost 0 bases and the V segment lost 4 bases, leaving 2 bases of the junction unmatched. The CDR3 protein is CSVGQGLNTEAFF. The covered CDR3 bases are TGCAGCGTTGGACAGGGTCTGAACACTGAA. The full variable domain, its missing parts supplied by reference TRBV29-1 and TRBJ1-1, is SAVISQKPSRDICQRGTSLTIQCQVDSQVTMMFWYRQQPGQSLTLIATANQGSEATYESGFVIDKFPISRPNLTFSTLTVSNMSPEDSSIYLCSVGQGLNTEAFFGQGTRLTVV.

The CDR3 sequence is CAITPGTSGSYEQYF. The sequenced CDR3 bases are TGTGCCATCACCCCCGGGACTAGCGGCTCCTACGAG. This chain joins TRBV10-3 and TRBJ2-7, with 11 bases fitting TRBD2. The observed sequence ends 3 residues before the CDR3 terminus, with the missing tail filled in from the germline J gene. The length of the CDR3 is 15 residues. Trimming at V came to 7 bases and at J to 0 bases, leaving 5 bases not matched to a gene. Germline CDR1 reads ENHRY; CDR2 reads SYGVKD.

In the case of this clone: Read sequence stops 3 residues before the CDR3 end, and the germline J gene provides the missing end. The chain uses TRBV19 and TRBJ2-2, with a weak D call TRBD2 (6 bases). The V gene lost 7 bases and the J gene lost 6 bases, with 9 bases spanning the gap. The CDR3 has 12 amino acids. Germline values: CDR1 LNHDA, CDR2 SQIVND (reference sequence). The CDR3 bases that were read are TGTGCCAGTATGCGGGAAGCCGGGGAG. It encodes CASMREAGE. The CDR3 in its entirety is CASMREAGELFF.

As to this clone: The read terminates 3 residues before the CDR3 end, so the remaining end is supplied by the germline J gene. The chain is built from TRBV10-3 and TRBJ2-3, with D perhaps matching TRBD2 (6 bases). The V gene lost 3 bases and the J gene lost 3 bases, with 10 bases spanning the gap. Germline CDR1 and CDR2: ENHRY and SYGVKD. The CDR3 is 14 amino acids. Partial CDR3 DNA: TGTGCCATCAGTGATAGAGCGGGTACAGATACG. Its translation is CAISDRAGTDT. The whole CDR3 region reads CAISDRAGTDTQYF.

Judged by frequency, this clone is medium-sized. The read ends 3 residues early relative to the CDR3; the germline J gene fills the gap. The genes are TRBV5-1 and TRBJ2-5, with TRBD2 as a possible D gene (5 bases). Germline lookup yields CDR1 SGHRS and CDR2 YFSETQ. Trimming removed 0 bases from V and 7 bases from J, with 10 bases in between. The length of the CDR3 is 13 residues. The CDR3 here is CASSLADRGTQYF. Incomplete CDR3 DNA: TGCGCCAGCAGCTTGGCAGACCGGGGGACC.

Regarding this clone: One junction end disagrees with the germline gene, perhaps due to a read error. The read ends 3 residues before the CDR3 terminus; that terminus is restored from the germline J gene. J is TRBJ2-7 and V is TRBV4-2; 8 positions agree with TRBD1. CDR1 and CDR2 (germline): LGHNA, YNFKEQ. CDR3 length: 15 amino acids. The CDR3 loop is CASSQVVDRGFEQYF. Partial CDR3 DNA: TGCGCCAGCAGCCAAGTTGTCGACAGGGGTTTCGAG.

With regard to this clone: From the germline J gene comes the end of the CDR3, since the read stops 3 residues before it. The rearrangement joins TRBV20-1 to TRBJ2-3; no reliable D call. Trimming left V 3 bases short and J 7 bases short, with 23 bases between. CDR1 is DFQATT, CDR2 SNEGSKA, per germline (reference sequence). The CDR3 extends over 16 amino acids. The CDR3 bases that were read are TGCAGTGCTAGTCGCAGCTCGGGTCCATTGTTCCATACG. It yields the protein CSASRSSGPLFHT. The full CDR3 is CSASRSSGPLFHTQYF.

Note on this clone: The CDR3 end is not reached by the read, which stops 3 residues before it; the germline J gene fills it in. J is TRBJ1-4 and V is TRBV19; possibly TRBD1 for D (5 bases). The CDR3 sequence is 13 residues long. CDR1 LNHDA and CDR2 SQIVND come from the germline V gene (reference sequence). The germline V and J ends were trimmed by 5 bases and 6 bases, with 10 bases remaining between them. Incomplete CDR3 DNA: TGTGCCAGTAGTTCGGGGACTCATGAAAAA. This codes for CASSSGTHEK. The whole CDR3 protein is CASSSGTHEKLFF.

Judged by frequency, this clone is medium-sized. Here the CDR3 reads CASSIDSGTSGNLNNEQFF. CDR3 DNA, as far as it was read: TGTGCCAGTAGTATAGACTCCGGGACTAGCGGAAACCTCAACAATGAG. The V and J genes are TRBV19 and TRBJ2-1; 11 bases fit TRBD2. The DNA ends 3 residues before the CDR3 does, and the rest of the CDR3 is filled in from the germline J gene. Trimming took 0 bases from V and 5 from J; bases not matched to a gene: 12. Germline CDR1 reads LNHDA; CDR2 reads SQIVND (reference sequence). The CDR3 has 19 amino acids.